This TCR beta chain derives from a study of cytomegalovirus exposure and HLA in healthy donors. Study overall: HLA-typed donors were the source of tens of millions of unique TCRs, which an early data release held.

PCR was performed using 60 Vbeta and 13 Jbeta primers. TCRdb keeps only in-frame clones here, not all; method: immunoSEQ multiplex PCR. Of 100,000 to 150,000 clones in the sample, roughly 80% were seen once. To note about this clone: The antigen is undetermined.

Though probably carrying unrecorded immune exposures, donors were nominally healthy at sampling. Findings and caveats of the study: A later analysis reported that several of the most significant clusters appeared to be linked to common viral pathogens, among them Epstein-Barr virus.

CDR1 SNHLY and CDR2 FYNNEI come from the germline V gene. CDR3 length: 11 residues. V lost 10 bases and J 8 bases, leaving 14 bases between the germline ends. This chain connects TRBV2 to TRBJ1-2, with D perhaps matching TRBD1 (5 bases). This receptor was taken from a man younger than 35 in good health and CMV-seropositive. Sequences were obtained from PBMCs. The CDR3 spells CATGLSVGYTF. Here the CDR3 DNA reads TGTGCCACAGGGCTGTCGGTCGGCTACACCTTC.